This T cell receptor beta chain derives from a study of T cells after yellow fever vaccination. This clonotype has more than one count but fewer than ten. TCRdb analysed the 5' RACE reads with MiXCR anew, one entry per CDR3 protein. This sample has just under 600,000 distinct CDR3 sequences; approximately 13% occur once, and the top ten carry over 11%. The TCR comes from a young man who received the YFV17D yellow fever vaccine. The starting material was PBMCs, obtained on the day of the yellow fever booster vaccination.

The CDR3 DNA sequence: TGCGCCAGCAGCCAACCGACTAGCGGGAAAAGCTCCTACAATGAGCAGTTCTTC. Translated, it gives CASSQPTSGKSSYNEQFF. The chain joins TRBV4-3 to TRBJ2-1, with 11 bases that match TRBD2. J was trimmed by 0 bases and V by 2 bases; bases with no gene match: 6. This CDR3 has 18 residues. CDR1 is LGHNA and CDR2 is YSLEER in the germline V gene.